The 20 T cell receptor beta chains below come from one sample, sequenced in a study of cytomegalovirus exposure and HLA in healthy donors (dated by TCRdb to about 2017). The protocol used for the library was the immunoSEQ multiplex PCR assay. For the multiplex PCR, a mixture combining 60 forward primers for TCR Vbeta segments and 13 reverse primers for TCR Jbeta segments was used. In its TCRdb copy, this immuneACCESS table keeps in-frame sequences only and misses some clones. Where compared with another copy, unresolved V genes explain less than half of these, and the others have no known cause. This sample has 110,000 to 150,000 clones in its table, and roughly 77% of those were observed once. The ten largest clones take up approximately 3.8% of the sample. The sequenced sample was PBMCs. The receptors derive from a male donor in good health and CMV-seronegative.

This chain links TRBV27 with TRBJ2-7, with TRBD1 matching 7 bases. The CDR3 runs 14 residues. The V gene's germline CDR1 is MNHEY and CDR2 SMNVEV (reference sequence). Trimming removed 5 bases from V and 5 bases from J; junction bases left unmatched: 9. This CDR3 reads CASSTDRVSHEQYF. DNA of the CDR3: TGTGCCAGCAGTACTGACAGGGTTTCCCACGAGCAGTACTTC.

This clone occurred once. The chain recombines TRBV7-9 with TRBJ2-5; TRBD1 aligns across 7 bases. Germline V lookup: CDR1 SEHNR, CDR2 FQNEAQ (reference sequence). The CDR3 loop spans 14 amino acids. The trim removed 4 bases at V and 11 bases at J, leaving 13 bases unmatched. The CDR3 coding sequence is TGTGCCAGCAGCTCAGGGGGAGCCCAGAGGGAGCAGTACTTC. Encoded protein: CASSSGGAQREQYF.

J is TRBJ1-2 and V is TRBV30; D gene unclear. V was pared by 6 bases and J by 4 bases, with 12 bases between. In germline, CDR1 is GTSNPN, CDR2 SVGIG (reference sequence). This CDR3 has 12 residues. The CDR3 DNA sequence: TGTGCCTGTCGGGGTGGTGGCTATGGCTACACCTTC. Its translation: CACRGGGYGYTF. The variable domain in full, with the rest retrieved from reference TRBV30 and TRBJ1-2, is SQTIHQWPATLVQPVGSPLSLECTVEGTSNPNLYWYRQAAGRGLQLLFYSVGIGQISSEVPQNLSASRPQDRQFILSSKKLLLSDSGFYLCACRGGGYGYTFGSGTRLTVV.

The chain employs TRBV19 and TRBJ2-2, with TRBD1 matching 8 bases. CDR3 length equals 17 residues. CDR1 LNHDA and CDR2 SQIVND come from the germline V gene (reference sequence). V was clipped by 0 bases and J by 6 bases; unmatched bases: 9. CDR3 nucleotides: TGTGCCAGTAGTATAGAGCCCCCGGACAGGGAGGCCGGGGAGCTGTTTTTT. Protein product: CASSIEPPDREAGELFF. Together with reference TRBV19 and TRBJ2-2, the CDR3 gives the full variable domain: DGGITQSPKYLFRKEGQNVTLSCEQNLNHDAMYWYRQDPGQGLRLIYYSQIVNDFQKGDIAEGYSVSREKKESFPLTVTSAQKNPTAFYLCASSIEPPDREAGELFFGEGSRLTVL.

The chain uses TRBV5-8 and TRBJ1-1; D remains unclear. The CDR3 runs 17 residues. V was pared by 6 bases and J by 3 bases, with 24 bases between. In germline, CDR1 is SGHTS, CDR2 YDEGEE. CDR3 DNA: TGTGCCAGCATAGGTAGAGGGTCGGAATATATTTACACTGAAGCTTTCTTT. Translating it yields CASIGRGSEYIYTEAFF.

V is TRBV6-1 and J is TRBJ2-7; D is perhaps TRBD2 (6 bases). V dropped 1 base and J dropped 3 bases, with 13 bases sitting between them. CDR3 length equals 15 residues. In germline, CDR1 is MNHNS, CDR2 SASEGT. The CDR3 DNA follows: TGTGCCAGCAGTGAAGGGCTAGCGACGTACTACGAGCAGTACTTC. Amino acids: CASSEGLATYYEQYF.

This clone was detected only once. This sequence joins TRBV6-1 and TRBJ2-1; D not resolved. The CDR3 has 13 amino acids. Germline CDR1 MNHNS, CDR2 SASEGT. Trimming cost V 7 bases and J 7 bases, with 14 bases left between them. In DNA form, the CDR3 reads TGTGCCAGCACCCAAGGCAGGTTGAATGAGCAGTTCTTC. Encoded protein: CASTQGRLNEQFF.

The CDR3 spells CATLDSLNTEAFF. The CDR3 DNA is TGTGCCACCCTGGACAGTCTGAACACTGAAGCTTTCTTT. The chain combines TRBV28 with TRBJ1-1; weak D call: TRBD1 (6 bases). Germline CDR1 is MDHEN and CDR2 is SYDVKM. With 10 bases removed from V and 0 bases from J, the gap between germline ends came to 12 bases. This CDR3 is built from 13 residues.

The J gene is TRBJ2-7, the V gene TRBV25-1, with D tentatively TRBD1 (5 bases). V lost 5 bases, J lost 2 bases, and 13 bases lay in between. The V gene's germline CDR1 is MGHDK and CDR2 SYGVNS. The CDR3 covers 14 residues. CDR3 residues: CASSYDQGAYEQYF. CDR3 bases: TGTGCCAGCAGTTACGACCAGGGTGCCTACGAGCAGTACTTC.

This clone appeared once. The rearrangement joins TRBV9 to TRBJ2-7; TRBD2 might be the D (7 bases). Trimming cost V 4 bases and J 6 bases, with 26 bases left between them. The CDR3 runs 17 residues. The V gene's germline CDR1 is SGDLS and CDR2 YYNGEE. The CDR3: CASSSRAGAKVRGEQYF. The CDR3 coding sequence is TGTGCCAGCAGCTCCCGGGCGGGGGCGAAGGTGCGGGGCGAGCAGTACTTC.

Regarding this clone: Other DNA variants within this sample encode the same CDR3. V usage is TRBV7-2 and J usage is TRBJ2-7, with 8 bases lining up with TRBD1. Germline CDR1 and CDR2: SGHTA and FQGNSA. The CDR3 is 14 residues long. J gave up 4 bases and V 4 bases, and 6 bases lay outside the gene matches. The CDR3 DNA is TGTGCCAGCAGCTCACAGGGGGGTGGGTACGAGCAGTACTTC. As protein: CASSSQGGGYEQYF.

This clone was picked up one time. This rearrangement joins TRBV6-6 to TRBJ2-7; TRBD1 matches 9 bases. Germline values: CDR1 MNHNY, CDR2 SVGAGI (reference sequence). With V trimmed by 2 bases and J by 7 bases, 12 bases remained unmatched. The CDR3 has 16 residues. CDR3 residues: CASSYEKTGTGREQYF. CDR3 nucleotide sequence: TGTGCCAGCAGTTACGAAAAAACCGGGACAGGGCGTGAGCAGTACTTC.

This clone was found a few times. The V call is TRBV4-1, the J call TRBJ2-5, with 9 nucleotides matching TRBD1. Germline lookup yields CDR1 MGHRA and CDR2 YSYEKL. The CDR3 sequence is 16 residues long. V lost 2 bases, J lost 5 bases, and 9 bases stayed unmatched. CDR3 amino acids: CASSQNRDREFETQYF. In DNA, the CDR3 is TGCGCCAGCAGCCAAAACCGGGACAGGGAGTTCGAGACCCAGTACTTC.

The chain carries TRBV15 and TRBJ2-7; TRBD2 agrees at 14 bases. The CDR3 loop spans 16 amino acids. V dropped 5 bases and J dropped 0; count of bases not matched to a gene: 3. Germline CDR1 reads LNHNV; CDR2 reads YYDKDF (reference sequence). The CDR3 loop reads CATSGTSGGPSYEQYF. CDR3 bases: TGTGCCACCAGCGGGACTAGCGGGGGACCCTCCTACGAGCAGTACTTC.

The sample holds a few counts of this clone. The rearrangement uses TRBV19 and TRBJ1-5, with 11 bases fitting TRBD1. The V gene end was trimmed by 4 bases and the J gene end by 4 bases; junction bases not matched to a gene: 3. Per germline, CDR1 LNHDA and CDR2 SQIVND (reference sequence). This CDR3 has 15 residues. CDR3 DNA sequence: TGTGCCAGTAGTAAGGACAGGGGGCCTAATCAGCCCCAGCATTTT. It codes for CASSKDRGPNQPQHF.

The chain joins TRBV27 to TRBJ2-5, with TRBD2 matching 7 bases. Germline values: CDR1 MNHEY, CDR2 SMNVEV (reference sequence). V lost 6 bases and J lost 3; bases outside the gene matches: 7. The CDR3 is made up of 14 amino acids. The CDR3 reads CASSPGLQEETQYF. Here the CDR3 DNA reads TGTGCCAGCAGCCCGGGACTACAAGAAGAGACCCAGTACTTC.

This clone was seen only once. V is TRBV6-5 and J is TRBJ1-1, with 7 bases identical to TRBD1. Germline V gives CDR1 MNHEY, CDR2 SVGAGI. The length of the CDR3 is 15 residues. Unmatched junction bases numbered 7, after V lost 5 bases and J lost 1 base. Written as DNA, the CDR3 is TGTGCCAGCAGTCCAAGGGACAGCCGGAACACTGAAGCTTTCTTT. Translation: CASSPRDSRNTEAFF.

The V gene is TRBV27, the J gene TRBJ1-2; 7 bases map to TRBD1. The germline CDR1 and CDR2 sequences are MNHEY and SMNVEV (reference sequence). This CDR3 spans 13 amino acids. Losses at the gene ends were 6 bases for V and 2 bases for J; bases not matched to a gene: 3. The CDR3 sequence: CASRLGQNYGYTF. CDR3 nucleotides: TGTGCCAGCAGGCTGGGACAGAACTATGGCTACACCTTC.

The CDR3: CASSPGTGPFNSNQPQHF. The CDR3 DNA follows: TGTGCCAGCAGCCCCGGGACAGGGCCTTTTAATAGCAATCAGCCCCAGCATTTT. This rearrangement joins TRBV5-8 to TRBJ1-5; 9 nucleotides align to TRBD1. Per the germline V gene, CDR1 is SGHTS and CDR2 is YDEGEE. V lost 4 bases, J lost 0 bases, and 11 bases stayed unmatched. The CDR3 is 18 residues long.

J is TRBJ2-3 and V is TRBV5-6; 11 bases match TRBD1. From germline, CDR1 is SGHDT and CDR2 YYEEEE. V shed 5 bases, J shed 4 bases, and the junction held 3 bases outside the gene matches. The CDR3 has 14 amino acids. The CDR3 region has the DNA TGTGCCAGCAGGGACAGGGGGCGGTCAGATACGCAGTATTTT. Translating it yields CASRDRGRSDTQYF.